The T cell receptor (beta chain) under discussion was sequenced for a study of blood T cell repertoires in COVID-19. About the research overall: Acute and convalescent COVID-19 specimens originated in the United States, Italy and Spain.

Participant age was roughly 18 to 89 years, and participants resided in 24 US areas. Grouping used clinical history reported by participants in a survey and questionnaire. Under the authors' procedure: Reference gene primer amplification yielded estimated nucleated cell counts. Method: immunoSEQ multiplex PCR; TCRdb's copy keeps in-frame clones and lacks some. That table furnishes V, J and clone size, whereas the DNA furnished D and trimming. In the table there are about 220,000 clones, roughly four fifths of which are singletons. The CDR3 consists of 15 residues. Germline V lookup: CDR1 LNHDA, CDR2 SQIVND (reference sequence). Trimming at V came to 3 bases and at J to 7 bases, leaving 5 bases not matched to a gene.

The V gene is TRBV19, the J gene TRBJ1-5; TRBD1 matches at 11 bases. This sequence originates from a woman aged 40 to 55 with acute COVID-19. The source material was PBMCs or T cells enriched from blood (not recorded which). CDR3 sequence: CASSMGDRGLQPQHF. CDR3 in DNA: TGTGCCAGTAGTATGGGGGACAGGGGGTTGCAGCCCCAGCATTTT. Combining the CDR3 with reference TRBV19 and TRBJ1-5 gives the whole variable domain DGGITQSPKYLFRKEGQNVTLSCEQNLNHDAMYWYRQDPGQGLRLIYYSQIVNDFQKGDIAEGYSVSREKKESFPLTVTSAQKNPTAFYLCASSMGDRGLQPQHFGDGTRLSIL.